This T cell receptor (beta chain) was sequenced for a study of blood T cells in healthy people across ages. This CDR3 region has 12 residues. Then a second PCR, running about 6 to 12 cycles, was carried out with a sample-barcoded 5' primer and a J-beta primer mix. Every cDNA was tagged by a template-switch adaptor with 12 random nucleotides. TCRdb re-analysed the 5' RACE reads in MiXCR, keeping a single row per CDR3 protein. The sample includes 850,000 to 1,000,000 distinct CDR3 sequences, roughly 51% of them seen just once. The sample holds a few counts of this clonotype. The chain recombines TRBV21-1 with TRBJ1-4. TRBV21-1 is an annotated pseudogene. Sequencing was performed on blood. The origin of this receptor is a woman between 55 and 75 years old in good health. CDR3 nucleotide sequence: TGTGCCGGCGGGGTGATTAATGAAAAACTGTTTTTT. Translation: CAGGVINEKLFF.